Following are 30 T cell receptor beta chains from one sample sequenced in a study of CD8 T cells in ankylosing spondylitis. TCRdb reprocessed the 5' RACE reads with MiXCR, giving one entry per CDR3 protein. The sample lists about 64,000 distinct CDR3 sequences, roughly 6.1% occurring once. What was sequenced was synovial fluid, either unsorted or a sorted T cell fraction (not recorded which). These receptors were collected from a male donor with ankylosing spondylitis.

There are many counts of this clonotype. This chain links TRBV10-2 with TRBJ1-5, with D hard to call. Germline V CDR1 and CDR2: WSHSY, SAAADI. This CDR3 has 15 amino acids. Trimming stripped 2 bases from V and 0 bases from J, with 8 bases between. CDR3 amino acids: CASSEASLSNQPQHF. CDR3 coding DNA: TGCGCCAGCAGTGAGGCGTCCCTTAGCAATCAGCCCCAGCATTTT.

This rearrangement joins TRBV28 to TRBJ2-7; TRBD2 matches 13 bases. Germline CDR1 reads MDHEN; CDR2 reads SYDVKM. Trimming took 5 bases from V and 4 from J; bases not matched to a gene: 8. The CDR3 is 16 amino acids. The CDR3 sequence: CASSKWTSGRGYEQYF. DNA for the CDR3: TGTGCCAGCAGTAAGTGGACTAGCGGGAGAGGGTACGAGCAGTACTTC.

This clonotype was seen only a few times. The chain is built from TRBV25-1 and TRBJ2-1; 9 bases fit TRBD1. This CDR3 has 15 residues. Germline loops: CDR1 MGHDK, CDR2 SYGVNS. The V gene end was trimmed by 8 bases and the J gene end by 8 bases; junction bases not matched to a gene: 13. CDR3 region: CASLPRTGGRDEQFF. As DNA, the CDR3 is TGTGCCAGCCTACCCAGAACAGGGGGCCGCGATGAGCAGTTCTTC.

This clonotype was picked up a small number of times. The gene calls are TRBV25-1 and TRBJ2-7, with 11 nucleotides matching TRBD1. CDR1 is MGHDK and CDR2 is SYGVNS in the germline V gene. This CDR3 is 15 amino acids long. V lost 1 base to trimming and J lost 7 bases; unmatched junction nucleotides: 6. CDR3 sequence: CASSESGQGAAEQYF. The CDR3, as DNA: TGTGCCAGCAGTGAATCAGGACAGGGGGCTGCGGAGCAGTACTTC.

This clonotype was detected ten times or more. The J gene is TRBJ2-2, the V gene TRBV4-1; D remains ambiguous. The CDR3 is 15 residues long. CDR1 is MGHRA and CDR2 is YSYEKL in the germline V gene. V lost 0 bases and J lost 2, with 7 bases in between. The CDR3 DNA sequence: TGCGCCAGCAGCCAAGATCCGGGCAACACCGGGGAGCTGTTTTTT. It yields the protein CASSQDPGNTGELFF.

V usage is TRBV29-1 and J usage is TRBJ1-2; D uncertain. This CDR3 has 11 amino acids. V lost 4 bases and J lost 6, with 9 bases in between. Germline lookup yields CDR1 SQVTM and CDR2 ANQGSEA. This chain's CDR3 is CSVVGSDGYTF. CDR3 in DNA: TGCAGCGTTGTAGGATCAGATGGCTACACCTTC.

This clonotype was counted at least ten times. The V gene is TRBV9, the J gene TRBJ2-3; the D call may be TRBD1 or TRBD2 (5 bases each). The CDR3 spans 15 residues. Trimming cost V 3 bases and J 0 bases, with 11 bases left between them. CDR1 SGDLS and CDR2 YYNGEE come from the germline V gene. Written as DNA, the CDR3 is TGTGCCAGCAGCGCCGGGACCTATAGCACAGATACGCAGTATTTT. Translating it yields CASSAGTYSTDTQYF.

This clonotype was detected ten times or more. The chain is built from TRBV30 and TRBJ2-1; 13 bases line up with TRBD2. CDR1 and CDR2 from the germline V gene are GTSNPN and SVGIG (reference sequence). J was trimmed by 8 bases and V by 8 bases; bases with no gene match: 6. CDR3 length: 13 amino acids. CDR3 in DNA: TGTGCCGGATGGACTAGCGGGAGTTATGAGCAGTTCTTC. Its protein is CAGWTSGSYEQFF.

This clonotype was detected many times. The V and J genes are TRBV5-1 and TRBJ2-7, with a tentative D call TRBD2 (5 bases). The germline gives CDR1 SGHRS, CDR2 YFSETQ. V lost 4 bases to trimming and J lost 5 bases, with 16 bases between them. The CDR3 is 14 amino acids. This CDR3 reads CASSPVAGVDEQYF. Written as DNA, the CDR3 is TGCGCCAGCAGCCCAGTTGCGGGTGTCGACGAGCAGTACTTC.

This clonotype was recorded many times. This CDR3 reads CASSSTGPKDEKLFF. CDR3 nucleotides: TGTGCCAGCTCTTCCACAGGCCCCAAGGATGAAAAACTGTTTTTT. This chain uses TRBV18 with TRBJ1-4, with D maybe TRBD1 (5 bases). CDR1 and CDR2 (germline): KGHSH, LQKENI. V dropped 6 bases and J dropped 6 bases, with 17 bases sitting between them. The CDR3 sequence is 15 residues long.

This clonotype was counted between two and nine times. The chain has TRBV6-5 and TRBJ2-7; TRBD2 is a possible D gene (5 bases). The CDR3 has 11 amino acids. Trimming removed 5 bases from V and 3 bases from J, with 5 bases in between. Germline V CDR1 and CDR2: MNHEY, SVGAGI. DNA for the CDR3: TGTGCCAGCAGTGGACTCTACGAGCAGTACTTC. Its translation is CASSGLYEQYF.

This clonotype was seen only a few times. The V and J genes are TRBV19 and TRBJ2-2; D not resolved. The CDR3 spans 11 residues. The germline V and J ends were trimmed by 9 bases and 4 bases, with 6 bases remaining between them. Germline V gene lookup returns CDR1 LNHDA and CDR2 SQIVND (reference sequence). The CDR3, as DNA: TGTGCCAGCTGGAGCACCGGGGAGCTGTTTTTT. Translating it yields CASWSTGELFF.

This clonotype occurred many times. This chain links TRBV12-3 or TRBV12-4 with TRBJ1-3, with 10 nucleotides matching TRBD1. This CDR3 spans 15 amino acids. With 6 bases clipped from V and 2 bases from J, the junction kept 4 bases outside the gene matches. CDR3 in DNA: TGTGCCAGCAGAAGACAGGGGGCCACTGGAAACACCATATATTTT. This sequence encodes CASRRQGATGNTIYF.

This clonotype was detected ten times or more. The rearrangement links TRBV20-1 to TRBJ2-5; 8 bases map to TRBD1. The CDR3 sequence is 14 residues long. Germline values: CDR1 DFQATT, CDR2 SNEGSKA (reference sequence). The J segment lost 5 bases and the V segment lost 4 bases, leaving 9 bases of the junction unmatched. The CDR3: CSAIGQGRWETQYF. The CDR3 bases are TGCAGTGCTATAGGACAGGGTCGTTGGGAGACCCAGTACTTC.

This clonotype occurred a few times. The V call is TRBV28, the J call TRBJ2-5; D possibly corresponds to TRBD2 (7 bases). Looked up from germline, CDR1 is MDHEN and CDR2 is SYDVKM. The CDR3 totals 19 residues. The V end lost 7 bases, the J end lost 5 bases, and 32 bases lay between the germline ends. The CDR3: CASTEVGGATGGTRETQYF. The CDR3 nucleotides are TGTGCCAGCACTGAGGTTGGGGGGGCAACGGGAGGTACGAGGGAGACCCAGTACTTC.

This chain connects TRBV18 to TRBJ2-2; possibly TRBD1 or TRBD2 for D (5 bases each). Germline V gene data show CDR1 as KGHSH and CDR2 as LQKENI. V lost 4 bases to trimming and J lost 4 bases, with 16 bases between them. This CDR3 is 16 amino acids long. CDR3 loop: CASSLSRDPATGELFF. The CDR3 nucleotides are TGTGCCAGCTCACTTTCCCGGGACCCCGCCACCGGGGAGCTGTTTTTT.

There are many counts of this clonotype. The rearrangement links TRBV29-1 to TRBJ2-7; D might be TRBD1 (6 bases). The CDR3 length is 13 residues. V was pared by 7 bases and J by 5 bases, with 18 bases between. The germline V gene encodes CDR1 SQVTM and CDR2 ANQGSEA. The CDR3 nucleotides are TGCAGCGCGACTACAACAGGGTACCACGAGCAGTACTTC. Translating gives CSATTTGYHEQYF.

This clonotype qualifies as medium-sized. CDR3 sequence (DNA): TGCAGTGCTAACACCGGGACAGGTTGGAAGACCCAGTACTTC. Translated, it gives CSANTGTGWKTQYF. The rearrangement links TRBV20-1 to TRBJ2-5, with TRBD1 identical over 8 bases. The CDR3 has 14 residues. The V gene's germline CDR1 is DFQATT and CDR2 SNEGSKA (reference sequence). The ends lost 4 bases at V and 6 bases at J; junction bases unmatched: 10.

This clonotype showed up many times. V is TRBV12-3 or TRBV12-4 and J is TRBJ2-5, with 10 nucleotides matching TRBD2. V shed 6 bases, J shed 2 bases, and the junction held 9 bases outside the gene matches. The CDR3 extends over 16 amino acids. For the CDR3, the DNA is TGTGCCAGCAGCCGAGGACTAGCGGACTTTCAAGAGACCCAGTACTTC. Encoded protein: CASSRGLADFQETQYF.

This clonotype was seen more than once but under ten times. One junction end does not reproduce the germline sequence, and a read error may be involved. The chain employs TRBV10-1 and TRBJ2-7; D perhaps matches TRBD1 (6 bases). Per the germline V gene, CDR1 is WNHNN and CDR2 is SYGVQD (reference sequence). The CDR3 extends over 13 amino acids. The CDR3 here is CATSGQFPGEQYF. CDR3 nucleotides: TGCGCCACCAGTGGACAGTTCCCCGGCGAGCAGTACTTC.

This clonotype came up a few times. The chain couples TRBV27 to TRBJ2-7; 11 bases fit TRBD2. The germline V gene encodes CDR1 MNHEY and CDR2 SMNVEV (reference sequence). The CDR3 sequence is 16 residues long. Trimming removed 4 bases from V and 4 bases from J; junction bases left unmatched: 9. CDR3 bases: TGTGCCAGCAGTTGGTCGGCTAGCGGGAGGCAATACGAGCAGTACTTC. Translation: CASSWSASGRQYEQYF.

In its sample, this clonotype was seen many times. V usage is TRBV6-2 or TRBV6-3 and J usage is TRBJ2-7; the match to TRBD2 covers 12 bases. Trimming took 2 bases from V and 0 from J; bases not matched to a gene: 14. The germline gives CDR1 MNHEY, CDR2 SVGEGT. The CDR3 consists of 20 residues. The CDR3 loop reads CASSYTFGLAGKGGSYEQYF. The CDR3 DNA reads TGTGCCAGCAGTTACACCTTCGGACTAGCGGGAAAAGGGGGCTCCTACGAGCAGTACTTC.

This clonotype was detected many times. This chain uses TRBV2 with TRBJ2-7, with 11 bases identical to TRBD2. The CDR3 is made up of 14 amino acids. Looked up from germline, CDR1 is SNHLY and CDR2 is FYNNEI. The V segment lost 4 bases and the J segment 4 bases; nucleotides outside the gene matches: 3. CDR3 DNA sequence: TGTGCCAGCAGTGGTGGGACTAGCGGTTACGAGCAGTACTTC. Translating gives CASSGGTSGYEQYF.

At least ten counts were recorded for this clonotype. The chain combines TRBV11-2 with TRBJ2-3; the match to TRBD1 covers 7 bases. Per the germline V gene, CDR1 is SGHAT and CDR2 is FQNNGV. V gave up 5 bases and J gave up 2 bases; unmatched junction bases: 16. This CDR3 region has 18 residues. DNA of the CDR3: TGTGCCAGCAGCGTCGCCGCGGTACCGGGACAGAACACAGATACGCAGTATTTT. Its translation is CASSVAAVPGQNTDTQYF.

In its sample, this clonotype was seen a few times. This chain joins TRBV28 and TRBJ1-6; no reliable D call. The CDR3 has 14 amino acids. V dropped 10 bases and J dropped 7 bases, with 17 bases sitting between them. Germline V gives CDR1 MDHEN, CDR2 SYDVKM. CDR3 sequence reads: CATTLARLNSPLHF. In nucleotides, the CDR3 is TGTGCCACCACCCTTGCAAGACTGAATTCACCCCTCCACTTT.

Many counts were recorded for this clonotype. V is TRBV29-1 and J is TRBJ1-4; D possibly corresponds to TRBD1 (5 bases). Trimming removed 0 bases at V and 0 bases at J, with 14 bases between. The CDR3 covers 17 residues. Germline assignment: CDR1 SQVTM and CDR2 ANQGSEA. The CDR3, as DNA: TGCAGCGTTGAAGATTACAGGACCAGGGCAACTAATGAAAAACTGTTTTTT. The encoded protein is CSVEDYRTRATNEKLFF.

This clonotype was recorded at least ten times. The chain employs TRBV7-2 and TRBJ2-7; D is unresolved. The CDR3 is 14 amino acids. With 5 bases removed from V and 5 bases from J, the gap between germline ends came to 16 bases. From germline, CDR1 is SGHTA and CDR2 FQGNSA. The CDR3 DNA reads as TGTGCCAGCAGCCACCAATCAGGTCCCCACGAGCAGTACTTC. This gives the protein CASSHQSGPHEQYF.

This clonotype occurred many times. The chain uses TRBV7-2 and TRBJ1-4; 9 nucleotides line up with TRBD1. CDR3 length equals 17 residues. In germline, CDR1 is SGHTA, CDR2 FQGNSA. V was clipped by 7 bases and J by 3 bases; unmatched bases: 12. CDR3: CASTTGGGRGSNEKLFF. DNA for the CDR3: TGTGCCAGCACCACAGGGGGCGGGAGGGGGTCTAATGAAAAACTGTTTTTT.

The V call is TRBV18, the J call TRBJ2-5, with 11 bases that match TRBD1. Germline V gene lookup returns CDR1 KGHSH and CDR2 LQKENI. This CDR3 contains 15 residues. Trimming at V came to 3 bases and at J to 4 bases, leaving 4 bases not matched to a gene. DNA of the CDR3: TGTGCCAGCTCACCCCGGGACAGGGGGTTAGAGACCCAGTACTTC. It translates to CASSPRDRGLETQYF.

The V and J genes are TRBV20-1 and TRBJ1-5, with 7 nucleotides matching TRBD1. From germline, CDR1 is DFQATT and CDR2 SNEGSKA (reference sequence). V was clipped by 6 bases and J by 1 base; unmatched bases: 3. This CDR3 comprises 13 residues. CDR3 loop: CSAQTGSNQPQHF. In DNA, the CDR3 is TGCAGTGCGCAGACAGGGAGCAATCAGCCCCAGCATTTT.